This T cell receptor beta chain is drawn from a study of shared T cell receptors in the human thymus. Per germline, CDR1 KGHSH and CDR2 LQKENI. V gave up 2 bases and J gave up 7 bases; unmatched junction bases: 8. This CDR3 is built from 15 residues. TCRdb keeps only in-frame clones here, not all; method: immunoSEQ multiplex PCR. The data show almost 550,000 clones, with approximately 78% seen just once and roughly 0.013% held by the top ten. These same data were also listed under a study on human thymus T cells. That paper states: Thymic material originated from resections removed in the course of corrective heart surgery. The related literature has documented a marked overlap of thymic repertoires among unrelated individuals.

This chain uses TRBV18 with TRBJ2-1, with 7 nucleotides matching TRBD2. This sequence was found in a boy less than two years old with a congenital heart defect. Sequencing was carried out using thymocytes. CDR3 nucleotide sequence: TGTGCCAGCTCACCAAAGAGGGAGGGCCATAATGAGCAGTTCTTC. It specifies CASSPKREGHNEQFF.